The entry below describes one T cell receptor beta chain. What it recognizes is unknown. In the source study's methods: Filtering of immunoSEQ junctional sequences could not match full-length read filtering. Using immunoSEQ multiplex PCR, the repertoire was profiled, and TCRdb retains in-frame clones only, with some absent. V, J and clone size derive from that table, while D and trimming were established from the DNA sequence. The sample lists about 690,000 clones, 90% occurring once. The data are from a study of shared clonotypes between healthy human individuals. Study results and caveats: Relative to memory subsets, naive subsets generally showed larger estimated richness.

The CDR3 is 15 residues long. Germline V gene data show CDR1 as SNHLY and CDR2 as FYNNEI. Unmatched junction bases numbered 13, after V lost 6 bases and J lost 5 bases. This chain connects TRBV2 to TRBJ2-7; TRBD1 matches at 7 bases. Sequencing input: memory CD8+ T cells from PBMCs. Subset: CD45RO+ cells pooled with CCR7-negative TemRA cells. This clonotype was sampled from a young man in good health. Some clones in this sample may be carry-over from other donors' samples. The CDR3 nucleotides are TGTGCCAGCAGGGAACAGGGGCCTGGCCCTCACGAGCAGTACTTC. This translates into CASREQGPGPHEQYF.